This T cell receptor beta chain was documented in a study of cytomegalovirus exposure and HLA in healthy donors. Primers for the PCR totalled 60 Vbeta and 13 Jbeta. Clones were sequenced by immunoSEQ multiplex PCR, and TCRdb holds only the in-frame ones, with some missing. The sample contains under 200,000 clones, about four fifths of which appear only once. Per germline, CDR1 MNHNY and CDR2 SVGAGI (reference sequence). Trimming left V 5 bases short and J 0 bases short, with 11 bases between. The CDR3 totals 15 residues. The chain has TRBV6-6 and TRBJ1-5; D gene uncertain. Material: PBMCs. The sequence was obtained from a woman between 18 and 29 years old in good health and CMV-seronegative. The CDR3 spells CASSITAYSNQPQHF. CDR3 bases: TGTGCCAGCAGTATCACAGCCTATAGCAATCAGCCCCAGCATTTT.